This T cell receptor beta chain was sequenced during a study of cytomegalovirus exposure and HLA in healthy donors. General study findings and limits: Cytomegalovirus association was assigned to about 150 TCR beta chains. Productive rates of about 90% or about 30% were seen for most TCR beta V segments in an earlier analysis. What was likely a sequencing artifact was a cluster of highly shared sequence variants.

The CDR3 is 15 amino acids. From germline, CDR1 is MNHEY and CDR2 SMNVEV (reference sequence). V lost 6 bases to trimming and J lost 2 bases; unmatched junction nucleotides: 10. The PCR employed 60 Vbeta primers together with 13 Jbeta primers. Sequenced by immunoSEQ multiplex PCR; TCRdb stores in-frame clones only, minus some. This sample has about 200,000 clones, with roughly 80% found just once. About this clone: Its matching antigen is unknown.

Sequencing was carried out using PBMCs. The V gene is TRBV27, the J gene TRBJ2-7; 7 nucleotides line up with TRBD1. The receptor was derived from a woman aged 45-65 years in good health and CMV-seropositive. CDR3: CASRLSPGQTYEQYF. The CDR3, as DNA: TGTGCCAGCAGGCTCTCTCCGGGACAGACCTACGAGCAGTACTTC.